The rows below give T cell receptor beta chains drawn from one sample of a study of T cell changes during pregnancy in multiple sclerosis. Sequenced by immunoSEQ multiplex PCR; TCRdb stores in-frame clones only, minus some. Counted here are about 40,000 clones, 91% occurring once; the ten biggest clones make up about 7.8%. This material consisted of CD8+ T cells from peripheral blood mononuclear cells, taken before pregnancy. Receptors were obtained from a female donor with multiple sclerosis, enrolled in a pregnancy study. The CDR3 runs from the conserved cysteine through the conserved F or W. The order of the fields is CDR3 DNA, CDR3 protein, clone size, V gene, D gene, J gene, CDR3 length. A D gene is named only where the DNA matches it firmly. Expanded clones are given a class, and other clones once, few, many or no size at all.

cdr3_nt: TGTGCCAGCAGTGGCAGTCTGTACGAGCAGTACTTC
cdr3_aa: CASSGSLYEQYF
clone_size: -
v_call: TRBV2
d_call: -
j_call: TRBJ2-7
cdr3_length: 12

cdr3_nt: TGTGCCATCAGGGTCGACGGGAGCTATGAGCAGTTCTTC
cdr3_aa: CAIRVDGSYEQFF
clone_size: -
v_call: TRBV27
d_call: -
j_call: TRBJ2-1
cdr3_length: 13

cdr3_nt: TGTGCCAGCAGTAACCCACCGGCAGGGGGAGACACTGAAGCTTTCTTT
cdr3_aa: CASSNPPAGGDTEAFF
clone_size: -
v_call: TRBV28
d_call: TRBD1
j_call: TRBJ1-1
cdr3_length: 16

cdr3_nt: TGTGCCAGCAGTTTATCCCGGACTAGCTACGAGCAGTACTTC
cdr3_aa: CASSLSRTSYEQYF
clone_size: -
v_call: TRBV27
d_call: TRBD2
j_call: TRBJ2-7
cdr3_length: 14

cdr3_nt: TGTGCCAGCAGCCTGACCGGGATCCAGGATTCACCCCTCCACTTT
cdr3_aa: CASSLTGIQDSPLHF
clone_size: -
v_call: TRBV27
d_call: -
j_call: TRBJ1-6
cdr3_length: 15

cdr3_nt: TGTGCCAGCAGTTTATCACTAGCGGGAGCGAGATACGAGCAGTACTTC
cdr3_aa: CASSLSLAGARYEQYF
clone_size: -
v_call: TRBV27
d_call: TRBD2
j_call: TRBJ2-7
cdr3_length: 16

cdr3_nt: TGTGCCAGCAGCGTTGGAGACCTCACAGATACGCAGTATTTT
cdr3_aa: CASSVGDLTDTQYF
clone_size: -
v_call: TRBV9
d_call: -
j_call: TRBJ2-3
cdr3_length: 14

cdr3_nt: TGTGCCAGTAGTTATAATTGGGAGAATGAGCAGTTCTTC
cdr3_aa: CASSYNWENEQFF
clone_size: -
v_call: TRBV19
d_call: -
j_call: TRBJ2-1
cdr3_length: 13

cdr3_nt: TGTGCCAGCAGCAAAACAGGGCAATCCTACAATGAGCAGTTCTTC
cdr3_aa: CASSKTGQSYNEQFF
clone_size: -
v_call: TRBV7-2
d_call: -
j_call: TRBJ2-1
cdr3_length: 15

cdr3_nt: TGCGCCAGCAGTGAGTCGGGGACAGGGGGCTTGCTGAGCAATCAGCCCCAGCATTTT
cdr3_aa: CASSESGTGGLLSNQPQHF
clone_size: -
v_call: TRBV10-1
d_call: TRBD1
j_call: TRBJ1-5
cdr3_length: 19

cdr3_nt: TGTGCCAGCAGTACCACAGGGTACAATCAGCCCCAGCATTTT
cdr3_aa: CASSTTGYNQPQHF
clone_size: -
v_call: TRBV27
d_call: -
j_call: TRBJ1-5
cdr3_length: 14

cdr3_nt: TGTGCCAGCAGCCTAGCAGGGGAAACTGAAGCTTTCTTT
cdr3_aa: CASSLAGETEAFF
clone_size: -
v_call: TRBV7-3
d_call: -
j_call: TRBJ1-1
cdr3_length: 13

cdr3_nt: TGTGCCAGCAGCTTTGGCGGGTCACAGGGGCTAGCCTACGAGCAGTACTTC
cdr3_aa: CASSFGGSQGLAYEQYF
clone_size: -
v_call: TRBV7-6
d_call: TRBD1
j_call: TRBJ2-7
cdr3_length: 17

cdr3_nt: TGTGCCAGCAGTGAACAGACACGTACCTACGAGCAGTACTTC
cdr3_aa: CASSEQTRTYEQYF
clone_size: -
v_call: TRBV2
d_call: -
j_call: TRBJ2-7
cdr3_length: 14

cdr3_nt: TGCGCCAGCAGCTTCCATCAGGGGGGCACCGGGGAGCTGTTTTTT
cdr3_aa: CASSFHQGGTGELFF
clone_size: -
v_call: TRBV5-1
d_call: -
j_call: TRBJ2-2
cdr3_length: 15

cdr3_nt: TGTGCCAGCAGCGCCGAGACAGCGACGAACACTGAAGCTTTCTTT
cdr3_aa: CASSAETATNTEAFF
clone_size: -
v_call: TRBV9
d_call: -
j_call: TRBJ1-1
cdr3_length: 15

cdr3_nt: TGTGCCAGCAGTGAGGCGGCGAGGGGGCCCGCCTGGGACGAGCAGTACTTC
cdr3_aa: CASSEAARGPAWDEQYF
clone_size: -
v_call: TRBV6-4
d_call: TRBD1
j_call: TRBJ2-7
cdr3_length: 17

cdr3_nt: TGCGCCAGCAGCCAAGATGCGGTTGAGCAGTTCTTC
cdr3_aa: CASSQDAVEQFF
clone_size: once
v_call: TRBV4-1
d_call: -
j_call: TRBJ2-1
cdr3_length: 12

cdr3_nt: TGTGCCAGCAGTTTAAACCAGGGAGGGAGGGGCTACACCTTC
cdr3_aa: CASSLNQGGRGYTF
clone_size: few
v_call: TRBV27
d_call: -
j_call: TRBJ1-2
cdr3_length: 14

cdr3_nt: TGTGCCAGCAGCGAGGGACAGCCGAACTCTGGAAACACCATATATTTT
cdr3_aa: CASSEGQPNSGNTIYF
clone_size: -
v_call: TRBV11-2
d_call: TRBD1
j_call: TRBJ1-3
cdr3_length: 16

cdr3_nt: TGTGCCAGTAGTTTTGGCGGGAGGGGAACCGGGGAGCTGTTTTTT
cdr3_aa: CASSFGGRGTGELFF
clone_size: -
v_call: TRBV19
d_call: TRBD2
j_call: TRBJ2-2
cdr3_length: 15

cdr3_nt: TGTGCCAGCAGGGAGACTAGCACTGAGCAGTTCTTC
cdr3_aa: CASRETSTEQFF
clone_size: -
v_call: TRBV7-9
d_call: TRBD2
j_call: TRBJ2-1
cdr3_length: 12

cdr3_nt: TGTGCCAGCAGCTTTCGAGGTGGCGCCTACGAGCAGTACTTC
cdr3_aa: CASSFRGGAYEQYF
clone_size: -
v_call: TRBV6-1
d_call: -
j_call: TRBJ2-7
cdr3_length: 14

cdr3_nt: TGTGCCAGCAGCTTAGCAGGGGGAGTCAACGGGGAGCTGTTTTTT
cdr3_aa: CASSLAGGVNGELFF
clone_size: -
v_call: TRBV7-9
d_call: -
j_call: TRBJ2-2
cdr3_length: 15

cdr3_nt: TGTGCCAGCAGTTACTCTTTGGCGGGCACAGATACGCAGTATTTT
cdr3_aa: CASSYSLAGTDTQYF
clone_size: -
v_call: TRBV6-5
d_call: -
j_call: TRBJ2-3
cdr3_length: 15

cdr3_nt: TGTGCCTGGACGGGGGGTGCTAGCTCTGGAAACACCATATATTTT
cdr3_aa: CAWTGGASSGNTIYF
clone_size: few
v_call: TRBV30
d_call: -
j_call: TRBJ1-3
cdr3_length: 15

cdr3_nt: TGCGCCAGCAGCCAAGGAAGGGGACTAGCCAGGTACGAGCAGTACTTC
cdr3_aa: CASSQGRGLARYEQYF
clone_size: once
v_call: TRBV4-3
d_call: TRBD2
j_call: TRBJ2-7
cdr3_length: 16

cdr3_nt: TGCAGCGTGGGACAGTCGGGCTTTCAGTACTTC
cdr3_aa: CSVGQSGFQYF
clone_size: -
v_call: TRBV29-1
d_call: TRBD1
j_call: TRBJ2-4
cdr3_length: 11

cdr3_nt: TGTGCCACCAGCAGATGGGGTGCGGGATTGCACAATGAGCAGTTCTTC
cdr3_aa: CATSRWGAGLHNEQFF
clone_size: -
v_call: TRBV15
d_call: -
j_call: TRBJ2-1
cdr3_length: 16

cdr3_nt: TGTGCCAGCAGCCCCCGTATGAGTGGGCCTGGGGCCAACGTCCTGACTTTC
cdr3_aa: CASSPRMSGPGANVLTF
clone_size: once
v_call: TRBV7-9
d_call: -
j_call: TRBJ2-6
cdr3_length: 17

cdr3_nt: TGCGCCAGCAGCCAGGGACTAGCCTACGAGCAGTACTTC
cdr3_aa: CASSQGLAYEQYF
clone_size: -
v_call: TRBV4-1
d_call: TRBD2
j_call: TRBJ2-7
cdr3_length: 13

cdr3_nt: TGTGCCAGCACTTCTCCGGGGGCGGGAGTTACCGGGGAGCTGTTTTTT
cdr3_aa: CASTSPGAGVTGELFF
clone_size: -
v_call: TRBV28
d_call: -
j_call: TRBJ2-2
cdr3_length: 16

cdr3_nt: TGTGCCATCAATCAGGGTACCGGGGAGCTGTTTTTT
cdr3_aa: CAINQGTGELFF
clone_size: -
v_call: TRBV10-3
d_call: -
j_call: TRBJ2-2
cdr3_length: 12

cdr3_nt: TGTGCCATCAGTGGGCTAGCGGGCCCAGACCCAAACATTCAGTACTTC
cdr3_aa: CAISGLAGPDPNIQYF
clone_size: -
v_call: TRBV10-3
d_call: TRBD2
j_call: TRBJ2-4
cdr3_length: 16

cdr3_nt: TGTGCCAGCAGCTTTGGCCGGAGCTCCTACGAGCAGTACTTC
cdr3_aa: CASSFGRSSYEQYF
clone_size: -
v_call: TRBV12-1
d_call: -
j_call: TRBJ2-7
cdr3_length: 14

cdr3_nt: TGTGCCAGCAGCCCCAGTGGGGGGAGTGGAGAAAAACTGTTTTTT
cdr3_aa: CASSPSGGSGEKLFF
clone_size: -
v_call: TRBV7-2
d_call: -
j_call: TRBJ1-4
cdr3_length: 15

cdr3_nt: TGTGCCAGCAGCCCCTGGACAGGGTCCTCCTACGAGCAGTACTTC
cdr3_aa: CASSPWTGSSYEQYF
clone_size: once
v_call: TRBV7-6
d_call: TRBD1
j_call: TRBJ2-7
cdr3_length: 15

cdr3_nt: TGTGCCAGCAGCTTCACTAGCTCACCAATCTACGAGCAGTACTTC
cdr3_aa: CASSFTSSPIYEQYF
clone_size: -
v_call: TRBV5-6
d_call: -
j_call: TRBJ2-7
cdr3_length: 15

cdr3_nt: TGTGCCAGTAGTACGTCTACGGGGATCCGCGAGCAGTACTTC
cdr3_aa: CASSTSTGIREQYF
clone_size: -
v_call: TRBV19
d_call: -
j_call: TRBJ2-7
cdr3_length: 14

cdr3_nt: TGCGCCAGCAGCTTGGGTGCGGGCCAGCCCCAGCATTTT
cdr3_aa: CASSLGAGQPQHF
clone_size: few
v_call: TRBV5-1
d_call: -
j_call: TRBJ1-5
cdr3_length: 13

cdr3_nt: TGTGCCAGCAGTCTTCGACTAGCGGGGGGGTTCTCCTACGAGCAGTACTTC
cdr3_aa: CASSLRLAGGFSYEQYF
clone_size: -
v_call: TRBV28
d_call: TRBD2
j_call: TRBJ2-7
cdr3_length: 17

cdr3_nt: TGTGCCAGCAGATGGACAGGGCAGGACACTGAAGCTTTCTTT
cdr3_aa: CASRWTGQDTEAFF
clone_size: -
v_call: TRBV6-5
d_call: TRBD1
j_call: TRBJ1-1
cdr3_length: 14

cdr3_nt: TGTGCCAGCAGTGAATGGGAGGGAGAGCAGTACTTC
cdr3_aa: CASSEWEGEQYF
clone_size: -
v_call: TRBV25-1
d_call: TRBD2
j_call: TRBJ2-7
cdr3_length: 12

cdr3_nt: TGTGCCAGCAGCTTAGCGCAATCGACAGGGCGCGCCTACGAGCAGTACTTC
cdr3_aa: CASSLAQSTGRAYEQYF
clone_size: -
v_call: TRBV7-9
d_call: TRBD1
j_call: TRBJ2-7
cdr3_length: 17

cdr3_nt: TGCGCCAGCAGCCAAGAGGGACACGAACAAGAGACCCAGTACTTC
cdr3_aa: CASSQEGHEQETQYF
clone_size: -
v_call: TRBV4-1
d_call: -
j_call: TRBJ2-5
cdr3_length: 15

cdr3_nt: TGTGCCTGGACAGGGGGGTCAGAAGAGACCCAGTACTTC
cdr3_aa: CAWTGGSEETQYF
clone_size: -
v_call: TRBV30
d_call: -
j_call: TRBJ2-5
cdr3_length: 13

cdr3_nt: TGTGCCAGCAGCCCATTAGCGGGAAGGCTCAGCGAGCAGTACTTC
cdr3_aa: CASSPLAGRLSEQYF
clone_size: -
v_call: TRBV6-5
d_call: TRBD2
j_call: TRBJ2-7
cdr3_length: 15

cdr3_nt: TGTGCCAGTAGTATAGTTCCCCTGTTGGCGGGCGCCAATGAGCAGTTCTTC
cdr3_aa: CASSIVPLLAGANEQFF
clone_size: once
v_call: TRBV19
d_call: -
j_call: TRBJ2-1
cdr3_length: 17

cdr3_nt: TGTGCCAGCAGCCCCGAGGACGGGGGATCCTACGAGCAGTACTTC
cdr3_aa: CASSPEDGGSYEQYF
clone_size: -
v_call: TRBV28
d_call: -
j_call: TRBJ2-7
cdr3_length: 15